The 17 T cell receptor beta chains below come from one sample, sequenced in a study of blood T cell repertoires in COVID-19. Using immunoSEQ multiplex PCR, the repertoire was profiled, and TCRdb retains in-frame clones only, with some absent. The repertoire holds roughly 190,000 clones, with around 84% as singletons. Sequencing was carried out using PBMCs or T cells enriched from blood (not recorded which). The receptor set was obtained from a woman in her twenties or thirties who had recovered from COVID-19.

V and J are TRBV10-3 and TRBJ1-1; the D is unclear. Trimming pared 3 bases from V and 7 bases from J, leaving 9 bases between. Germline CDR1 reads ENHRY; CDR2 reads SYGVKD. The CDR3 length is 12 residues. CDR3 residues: CAISDFLGEAFF. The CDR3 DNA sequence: TGTGCCATCAGTGACTTCCTCGGTGAAGCTTTCTTT.

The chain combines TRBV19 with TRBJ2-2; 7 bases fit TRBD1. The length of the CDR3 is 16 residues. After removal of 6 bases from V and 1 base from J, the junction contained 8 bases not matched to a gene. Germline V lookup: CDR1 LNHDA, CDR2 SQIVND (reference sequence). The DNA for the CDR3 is TGTGCCAGTAGGACCGGGACAGCTCGGAACACCGGGGAGCTGTTTTTT. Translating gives CASRTGTARNTGELFF.

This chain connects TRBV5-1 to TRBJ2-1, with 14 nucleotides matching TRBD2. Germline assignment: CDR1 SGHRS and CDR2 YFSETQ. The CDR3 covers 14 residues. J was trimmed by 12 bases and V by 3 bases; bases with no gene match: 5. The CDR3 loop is CASSSRLAGGGQFF. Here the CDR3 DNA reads TGCGCCAGCAGCTCGAGACTAGCGGGAGGGGGGCAGTTCTTC.

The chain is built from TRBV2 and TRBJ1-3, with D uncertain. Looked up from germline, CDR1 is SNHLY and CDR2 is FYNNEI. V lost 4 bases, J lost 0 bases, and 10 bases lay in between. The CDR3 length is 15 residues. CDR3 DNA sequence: TGTGCCAGCAGTGCGGCGGCCTACTCTGGAAACACCATATATTTT. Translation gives CASSAAAYSGNTIYF.

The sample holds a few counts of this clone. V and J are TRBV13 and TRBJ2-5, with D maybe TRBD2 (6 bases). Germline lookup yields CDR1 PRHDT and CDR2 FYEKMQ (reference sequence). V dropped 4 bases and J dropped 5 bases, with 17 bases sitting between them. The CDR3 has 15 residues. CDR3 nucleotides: TGTGCCAGCAGCTCGGACTACCACGCCATCGAGACCCAGTACTTC. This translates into CASSSDYHAIETQYF.

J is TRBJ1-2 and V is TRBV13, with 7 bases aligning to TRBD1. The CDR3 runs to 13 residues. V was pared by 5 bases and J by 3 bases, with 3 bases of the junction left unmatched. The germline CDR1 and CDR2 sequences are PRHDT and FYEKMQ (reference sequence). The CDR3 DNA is TGTGCCAGCAGCCTAGACAGGGACTATGGCTACACCTTC. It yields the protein CASSLDRDYGYTF.

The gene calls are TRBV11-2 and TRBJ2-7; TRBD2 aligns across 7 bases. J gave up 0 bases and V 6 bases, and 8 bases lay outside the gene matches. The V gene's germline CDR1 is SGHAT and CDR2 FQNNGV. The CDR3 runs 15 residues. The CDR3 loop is CASSYSSGNSYEQYF. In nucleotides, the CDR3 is TGTGCCAGCAGTTACTCTAGCGGAAACTCCTACGAGCAGTACTTC.

The DNA for the CDR3 is TGTGCCAGCAGTGAAGTAAGGGGGCGAGGAAATGAGCAGTTCTTC. Its translation is CASSEVRGRGNEQFF. The rearrangement joins TRBV6-1 to TRBJ2-1; 7 bases map to TRBD1. The V gene end was trimmed by 1 base and the J gene end by 7 bases; junction bases not matched to a gene: 7. This CDR3 is built from 15 residues. The V gene's germline CDR1 is MNHNS and CDR2 SASEGT.

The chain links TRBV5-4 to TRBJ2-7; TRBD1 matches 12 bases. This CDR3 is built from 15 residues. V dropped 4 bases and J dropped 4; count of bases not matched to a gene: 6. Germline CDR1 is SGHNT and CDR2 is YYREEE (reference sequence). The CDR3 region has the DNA TGTGCCAGCAGCAGGGACAGGGGGCTTTCTTACGAGCAGTACTTC. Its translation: CASSRDRGLSYEQYF.

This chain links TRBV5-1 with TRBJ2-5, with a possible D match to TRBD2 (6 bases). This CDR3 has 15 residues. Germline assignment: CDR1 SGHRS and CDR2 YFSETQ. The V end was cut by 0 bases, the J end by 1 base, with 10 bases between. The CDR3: CASSLEAGSQETQYF. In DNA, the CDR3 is TGCGCCAGCAGCTTGGAGGCGGGGAGCCAAGAGACCCAGTACTTC.

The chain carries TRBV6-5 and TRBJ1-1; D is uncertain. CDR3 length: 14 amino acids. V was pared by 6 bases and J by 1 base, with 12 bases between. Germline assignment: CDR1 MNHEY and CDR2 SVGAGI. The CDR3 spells CASSLNVGNTEAFF. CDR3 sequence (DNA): TGTGCCAGCAGCCTTAATGTCGGGAACACTGAAGCTTTCTTT.

The DNA for the CDR3 is TGTGCCAGTAGTCCGGTTGACGGGGGGCAGGGGCAGCCCCAGCATTTT. It is translated as CASSPVDGGQGQPQHF. The chain carries TRBV19 and TRBJ1-5, with a tentative D call TRBD1 (6 bases). V was clipped by 5 bases and J by 7 bases, with 21 bases between them. Germline loops: CDR1 LNHDA, CDR2 SQIVND (reference sequence). The CDR3 contains 16 residues.

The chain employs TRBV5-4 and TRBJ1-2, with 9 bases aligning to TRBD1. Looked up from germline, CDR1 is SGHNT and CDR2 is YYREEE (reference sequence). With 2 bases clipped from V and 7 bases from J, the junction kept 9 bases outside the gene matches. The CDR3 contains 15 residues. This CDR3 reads CASSFKDRGLSGYTF. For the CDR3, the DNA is TGTGCCAGCAGCTTTAAGGACAGGGGTTTGTCTGGCTACACCTTC.

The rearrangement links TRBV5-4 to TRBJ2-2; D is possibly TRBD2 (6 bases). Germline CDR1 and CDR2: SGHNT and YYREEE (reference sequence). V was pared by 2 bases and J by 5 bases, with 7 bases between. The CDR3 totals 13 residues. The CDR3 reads CASSFGGTGELFF. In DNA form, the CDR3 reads TGTGCCAGCAGCTTCGGAGGGACCGGGGAGCTGTTTTTT.

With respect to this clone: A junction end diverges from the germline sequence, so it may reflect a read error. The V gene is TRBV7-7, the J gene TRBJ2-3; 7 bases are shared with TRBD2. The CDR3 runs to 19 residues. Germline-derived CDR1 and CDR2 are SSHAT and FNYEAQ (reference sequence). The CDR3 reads CASSLGPRGERGSTDTQYF. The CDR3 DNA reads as TGTGCTAGCAGCTTAGGCCCCCGAGGGGAGCGGGGAAGCACAGATACGCAGTATTTT.

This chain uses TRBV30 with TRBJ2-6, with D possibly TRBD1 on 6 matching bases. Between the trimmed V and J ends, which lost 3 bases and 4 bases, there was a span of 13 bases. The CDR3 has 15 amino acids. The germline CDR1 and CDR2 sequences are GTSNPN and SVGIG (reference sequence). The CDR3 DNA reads TGTGCCTGGAGGTTCAAGGGGGTAGGGGCCAACGTCCTGACTTTC. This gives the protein CAWRFKGVGANVLTF.

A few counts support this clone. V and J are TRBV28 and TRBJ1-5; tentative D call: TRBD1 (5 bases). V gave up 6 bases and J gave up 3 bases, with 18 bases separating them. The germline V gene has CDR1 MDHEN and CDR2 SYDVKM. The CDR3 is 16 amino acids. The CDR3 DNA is TGTGCCAGCAGAAACTCCAGGGATTCTGCCAATCAGCCCCAGCATTTT. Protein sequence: CASRNSRDSANQPQHF. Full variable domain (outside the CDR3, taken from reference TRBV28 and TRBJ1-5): DVKVTQSSRYLVKRTGEKVFLECVQDMDHENMFWYRQDPGLGLRLIYFSYDVKMKEKGDIPEGYSVSREKKERFSLILESASTNQTSMYLCASRNSRDSANQPQHFGDGTRLSIL.